The clone carrying this T cell receptor (beta chain) showed up just once. Its matching antigen is unknown. The CDR3 runs 13 residues. Germline CDR1 and CDR2: ENHRY and SYGVKD. V gave up 11 bases and J gave up 2 bases, with 14 bases separating them. The data belong to a study of T cell responses to AZD1222 COVID-19 vaccine. Looking at the study overall: Both about-4-week and about-12-week second-dose recipients were combined.

Sequencing used immunoSEQ multiplex PCR; TCRdb keeps in-frame clones, though not all of them. In the table there are about 120,000 clones, roughly 87% of which are singletons. Whole-study results and caveats: Epitopes outside B.1.351 and B.1.1.7 mutated regions reportedly drew nearly half of spike TCRs. Without day 14 samples, only post-peak T cell repertoires were studied. Among the donors, most were white British and more were female, and clonal diversity was possibly underestimated.

The gene calls are TRBV10-3 and TRBJ2-3; D gene uncertain. This material consisted of peripheral blood, taken on day 0 of AZD1222 vaccination. The clonotype originates from an adult in good health. The CDR3 loop reads CAAGGQDTDTQYF. The CDR3 DNA is TGTGCCGCCGGTGGGCAGGACACAGATACGCAGTATTTT.